Shown below are 22 T cell receptor beta chains from a single sample sequenced in a study of cytomegalovirus exposure and HLA in healthy donors. PCR was performed using 60 Vbeta and 13 Jbeta primers. Clones were sequenced by immunoSEQ multiplex PCR, and TCRdb holds only the in-frame ones, with some missing. The table includes 85,000 to 130,000 clones, 75% to 80% detected once. Sequenced sample: PBMCs. These receptors originate from a man in his fifties or sixties in good health and CMV-seropositive.

This rearrangement joins TRBV10-3 to TRBJ2-2; D is uncertain. Trimming took 0 bases from V and 4 from J, leaving 12 bases between them. Germline V gene sequence: CDR1 ENHRY, CDR2 SYGVKD. This CDR3 contains 16 residues. CDR3 in amino acids: CAISESYFRATGELFF. Written as DNA, the CDR3 is TGTGCCATCAGTGAGTCTTACTTCCGAGCCACCGGGGAGCTGTTTTTT.

This clone was observed a few times. The chain uses TRBV11-2 and TRBJ1-2; possible D gene TRBD1, 5 bases. Germline assignment: CDR1 SGHAT and CDR2 FQNNGV. V was clipped by 4 bases and J by 8 bases, with 26 bases between them. The CDR3 spans 17 residues. The CDR3 reads CASSSGGQLAGLHGYTF. As DNA, the CDR3 is TGTGCCAGCAGCTCCGGTGGACAACTCGCCGGGCTTCACGGCTACACCTTC.

V usage is TRBV19 and J usage is TRBJ1-5; 7 bases agree with TRBD1. CDR1 and CDR2 from the germline V gene are LNHDA and SQIVND (reference sequence). The V segment lost 7 bases and the J segment 0 bases; nucleotides outside the gene matches: 12. This CDR3 has 17 amino acids. CDR3 DNA sequence: TGTGCCAGTATCCCACGAGGGGGCAGTTATAGCAATCAGCCCCAGCATTTT. This translates into CASIPRGGSYSNQPQHF.

As concerns this clone: The sample carries other DNA sequences with the same CDR3. V usage is TRBV19 and J usage is TRBJ1-6; 8 bases align to TRBD1. Germline loops: CDR1 LNHDA, CDR2 SQIVND (reference sequence). V dropped 6 bases and J dropped 13; count of bases not matched to a gene: 8. The length of the CDR3 is 13 residues. For the CDR3, the DNA is TGTGCCAGTAGCGTGGGACAGGAACCCCCCCTCCACTTT. Protein product: CASSVGQEPPLHF.

This sequence joins TRBV5-1 and TRBJ1-2; 11 bases line up with TRBD1. Germline assignment: CDR1 SGHRS and CDR2 YFSETQ. This CDR3 is built from 14 residues. V lost 4 bases, J lost 5 bases, and 4 bases stayed unmatched. This chain's CDR3 is CASSTGQGAYGYTF. The CDR3 DNA sequence: TGCGCCAGCAGCACCGGACAGGGGGCTTATGGCTACACCTTC.

This clone was seen a single time. This chain joins TRBV4-1 and TRBJ2-5, with TRBD2 as a possible D gene (5 bases). V lost 3 bases and J lost 1, with 9 bases in between. The germline gives CDR1 MGHRA, CDR2 YSYEKL. The CDR3 is made up of 14 amino acids. The CDR3 DNA reads as TGCGCCAGCAGCCACAGGACTTTCCAAGAGACCCAGTACTTC. This codes for CASSHRTFQETQYF.

This chain joins TRBV5-4 and TRBJ1-3; D remains unclear. Germline V gives CDR1 SGHNT, CDR2 YYREEE (reference sequence). V lost 4 bases to trimming and J lost 0 bases, with 11 bases between them. The CDR3 extends over 15 amino acids. The CDR3 reads CASSPGGSSGNTIYF. The CDR3 nucleotides are TGTGCCAGCAGCCCTGGAGGAAGCTCTGGAAACACCATATATTTT.

This chain joins TRBV7-6 and TRBJ2-3; D is ambiguous. With 0 bases removed from V and 2 bases from J, the gap between germline ends came to 9 bases. The CDR3 is 15 residues long. Germline lookup yields CDR1 SGHVS and CDR2 FNYEAQ. CDR3 in DNA: TGTGCCAGCAGCTTAGCGCAGGCTCTCACAGATACGCAGTATTTT. It specifies CASSLAQALTDTQYF.

The chain employs TRBV7-7 and TRBJ2-2; perhaps TRBD2 as D (5 bases). This CDR3 region has 15 residues. Trimming stripped 1 base from V and 6 bases from J, with 12 bases between. Per the germline V gene, CDR1 is SSHAT and CDR2 is FNYEAQ (reference sequence). The CDR3 is CASSLGGIQSGELFF. The CDR3 DNA sequence: TGTGCCAGCAGCTTAGGAGGGATCCAGTCCGGGGAGCTGTTTTTT.

The genes are TRBV7-2 and TRBJ2-2; TRBD1 matches 10 bases. This CDR3 contains 17 residues. Trimming cost V 5 bases and J 6 bases; bases outside gene matches: 12. The germline V gene has CDR1 SGHTA and CDR2 FQGNSA. CDR3 in amino acids: CASSPVPTGTGAGELFF. CDR3 DNA: TGTGCCAGCAGCCCAGTCCCCACCGGGACAGGGGCCGGGGAGCTGTTTTTT.

CDR3 sequence: CAWTESYNEQFF. The CDR3 DNA follows: TGTGCCTGGACTGAGTCCTACAATGAGCAGTTCTTC. The rearrangement joins TRBV30 to TRBJ2-1; no clear D gene. CDR1 is GTSNPN and CDR2 is SVGIG in the germline V gene (reference sequence). The CDR3 loop spans 12 amino acids. Trimming left V 4 bases short and J 1 base short, with 5 bases between.

The chain has TRBV27 and TRBJ2-3; possible D gene TRBD1, 6 bases. V dropped 5 bases and J dropped 5 bases, with 23 bases sitting between them. The CDR3 contains 17 residues. Germline values: CDR1 MNHEY, CDR2 SMNVEV (reference sequence). CDR3 loop: CASSTLTETGWGDTQYF. The CDR3 bases are TGTGCCAGCAGTACTTTAACCGAGACAGGCTGGGGAGATACGCAGTATTTT.

The gene calls are TRBV28 and TRBJ1-4, with 8 bases that match TRBD1. V lost 5 bases to trimming and J lost 6 bases; unmatched junction nucleotides: 8. This CDR3 has 15 residues. The germline V gene has CDR1 MDHEN and CDR2 SYDVKM. CDR3 region: CASSDRTGQDEKLFF. For the CDR3, the DNA is TGTGCCAGCAGTGACCGGACAGGGCAGGATGAAAAACTGTTTTTT.

The V gene is TRBV7-2, the J gene TRBJ2-5, with TRBD2 identical over 11 bases. Germline CDR1 is SGHTA and CDR2 is FQGNSA. Trimming removed 1 base from V and 4 bases from J; junction bases left unmatched: 11. The CDR3 is 18 residues long. CDR3 in amino acids: CASSLGGASGGLRETQYF. In DNA, the CDR3 is TGTGCCAGCAGCTTAGGTGGGGCTAGCGGGGGGCTGAGAGAGACCCAGTACTTC.

V and J are TRBV4-1 and TRBJ2-2, with a tentative D call TRBD2 (5 bases). Trimming left V 5 bases short and J 5 bases short, with 21 bases between. The germline CDR1 and CDR2 sequences are MGHRA and YSYEKL. The CDR3 runs to 17 residues. The CDR3 loop is CASSEPNGLAGTGELFF. The CDR3 coding sequence is TGCGCCAGCAGCGAGCCTAATGGCCTAGCTGGAACCGGGGAGCTGTTTTTT.

The V call is TRBV7-9, the J call TRBJ2-7; D ambiguous. CDR1 and CDR2 (germline): SEHNR, FQNEAQ (reference sequence). With 2 bases removed from V and 3 bases from J, the gap between germline ends came to 5 bases. CDR3 length: 12 amino acids. The CDR3 nucleotides read TGTGCCAGCAGCTTAACTGACTACGAGCAGTACTTC. Residues: CASSLTDYEQYF.

The chain links TRBV18 to TRBJ2-7; maybe TRBD1 (5 bases). Germline CDR1 and CDR2: KGHSH and LQKENI. V dropped 3 bases and J dropped 4 bases, with 10 bases sitting between them. The CDR3 consists of 13 residues. The CDR3, as DNA: TGTGCCAGCTCACCCCAGACAGTTTACGAGCAGTACTTC. Protein: CASSPQTVYEQYF.

The chain recombines TRBV5-4 with TRBJ2-5; D is ambiguous. Trimming removed 1 base at V and 2 bases at J, with 9 bases between. The CDR3 is 14 amino acids. Germline V gene lookup returns CDR1 SGHNT and CDR2 YYREEE (reference sequence). The CDR3 coding sequence is TGTGCCAGCAGCTTGAGAGCAGGACAAGAGACCCAGTACTTC. It codes for CASSLRAGQETQYF.

This clone occurred once. This sequence joins TRBV6-1 and TRBJ2-1, with 8 nucleotides matching TRBD2. The CDR3 is 13 residues long. Germline values: CDR1 MNHNS, CDR2 SASEGT. V was clipped by 7 bases and J by 9 bases; unmatched bases: 8. CDR3 region: CASNPSGGVEQFF. The CDR3 DNA follows: TGTGCCAGCAATCCCAGCGGGGGCGTTGAGCAGTTCTTC.

This rearrangement joins TRBV10-2 to TRBJ2-1; 7 nucleotides align to TRBD2. Germline trimming cut 4 bases from V and 8 bases from J; bases unmatched to any gene: 11. The CDR3 spans 15 residues. From germline, CDR1 is WSHSY and CDR2 SAAADI. For the CDR3, the DNA is TGCGCCAGCAGTGTGGCGGGGGAGTTTTACGATGAGCAGTTCTTC. This encodes CASSVAGEFYDEQFF.

The V gene is TRBV2, the J gene TRBJ1-6, with D perhaps matching TRBD1 (5 bases). V was pared by 2 bases and J by 9 bases, with 11 bases between. The CDR3 length is 14 residues. Per the germline V gene, CDR1 is SNHLY and CDR2 is FYNNEI. CDR3 coding DNA: TGTGCCAGCAGTGAACAGGGATTTGGTTCACCCCTCCACTTT. Its protein product is CASSEQGFGSPLHF.

This clone came up a few times. The rearrangement joins TRBV27 to TRBJ1-1; no clear D. V shed 8 bases and J shed 5 bases, with 9 bases lying between them. The germline gives CDR1 MNHEY, CDR2 SMNVEV (reference sequence). The CDR3 consists of 11 residues. CDR3: CASETATEAFF. The CDR3 DNA reads TGTGCCAGCGAGACTGCTACTGAAGCTTTCTTT.